The clone carrying this T cell receptor (beta chain) was recorded at least ten times. These data originate in a study of T cells in Graves' hyperthyroidism and ophthalmopathy. Amplified TCR beta CDR3 regions came from RNA transcripts. The TCR CDR3 first-round RT-PCR relied on the HTBI primer set. TCRdb re-derived calls from the multiplex PCR reads in MiXCR, one entry per CDR3 protein. Among about 360,000 distinct CDR3 sequences listed, approximately 13% were seen once. Trimming left V 0 bases short and J 6 bases short, with 7 bases between. The CDR3 is 13 amino acids. CDR1 is SGDLS, CDR2 YYNGEE, per germline. Researchers barred patients who had uncontrolled infection, other autoimmune disease, pregnancy or lactation.

The receptor was isolated from a woman younger than 35 with Graves' hyperthyroidism. The rearrangement links TRBV9 to TRBJ2-1, with D tentatively TRBD2 (5 bases). The sequenced sample consisted of blood. CDR3 region: CASSVDSANEQFF. In DNA form, the CDR3 reads TGTGCCAGCAGCGTAGATAGCGCCAATGAGCAGTTCTTC.